This TCR beta chain was captured in a study of regulatory dendritic cells for organ transplantation. Comment on this clone: Its matching antigen is unknown.

Clones were read by immunoSEQ multiplex PCR, and TCRdb kept only the in-frame ones, dropping some. The sample holds about 12,000 clones, roughly 91% seen once. Sorted subsets were CFSE-labeled and cultured around five days with allogeneic dendritic cells. The CDR3 totals 11 residues. Per germline, CDR1 LNHNV and CDR2 YYDKDF (reference sequence). Trimming removed 2 bases from V and 9 bases from J, with 5 bases in between. Study observations and caveats: Naive CD4+ and CD8+ repertoires were highly diverse; memory CD8+ was most oligoclonal. Of resting T cell subsets, memory CD8+ had the most alloreactive clonotypes. Alloreactive memory CD8+ T cell pools varied considerably between individuals. Memory CD8+ clonal expansion seemed more limited with regulatory than mature dendritic cells.

The V and J genes are TRBV15 and TRBJ1-5; a possible D gene is TRBD1 (5 bases). Sequenced sample: naive CD8+ T cells from blood cultured with regulatory dendritic cells. Subset indicated: CD45RA+ naive T cells. The source is a human donor in good health. This chain's CDR3 is CATSRRGPQHF. For the CDR3, the DNA is TGTGCCACCAGCAGAAGGGGGCCCCAGCATTTT.